This TCR beta chain was sequenced during a study of CD8+ T cells in alopecia areata. cDNA prepared by RNA extraction and subsequent reverse transcription served as the template for sequencing. Assay used: immunoSEQ multiplex PCR; TCRdb lists only in-frame clones, some missing. The repertoire has some 170,000 clones, approximately 70% of them found once; the top ten carry about an eighth. The CDR3 runs 15 residues. Germline CDR1 is MGHRA and CDR2 is YSYEKL. V dropped 4 bases and J dropped 0 bases, with 13 bases sitting between them. The rearrangement links TRBV4-1 to TRBJ2-7, with D hard to call. The sample was CD8+ T cells sorted from blood, taken at week 0. This TCR derives from a human donor with alopecia areata. As DNA, the CDR3 is TGCGCCAGCAGCCCCCGGTCGTACAGCTCCTACGAGCAGTACTTC. This encodes CASSPRSYSSYEQYF.